This entry lists 25 T cell receptor beta chains sequenced from one sample in a study of cytomegalovirus exposure and HLA in healthy donors (dated by TCRdb to 2017 to 2019). Receptors were amplified or captured by the immunoSEQ multiplex PCR assay. A mixture of 60 forward primers for TCR Vbeta segments and 13 reverse primers for TCR Jbeta segments was used in the multiplex PCR. This is the immuneACCESS table as TCRdb keeps it, with only in-frame sequences that have V and J called. A part of the clones is gone; compared with another copy, unresolved V genes explain less than half, and the rest is unexplained. The sample table contains about 120,000 clones; only one count was recorded for about three quarters of them. Of the sample, 3% to 4% falls within the top ten clones. Material for sequencing was PBMCs. These receptors were taken from a woman younger than 45 in good health and CMV-seropositive.

V usage is TRBV4-1 and J usage is TRBJ2-3; 11 bases align to TRBD2. The CDR3 extends over 18 amino acids. The germline gives CDR1 MGHRA, CDR2 YSYEKL. With 0 bases clipped from V and 7 bases from J, the junction kept 12 bases outside the gene matches. CDR3 in DNA: TGCGCCAGCAGCCAAGAGAAGAGAGCTAGCGGGGGGCCCCATACGCAGTATTTT. This encodes CASSQEKRASGGPHTQYF.

The chain links TRBV7-2 to TRBJ1-2; D unresolved. Trimming shortened V by 4 bases and J by 5 bases, and 17 bases separated the two germline ends. CDR3 length: 15 amino acids. Per germline, CDR1 SGHTA and CDR2 FQGNSA. Written as DNA, the CDR3 is TGTGCCAGCAGCTCACAATGGGCCCCGTCGTATGGCTACACCTTC. This sequence encodes CASSSQWAPSYGYTF.

This chain connects TRBV9 to TRBJ2-3, with 7 nucleotides matching TRBD1. The length of the CDR3 is 15 residues. CDR1 is SGDLS, CDR2 YYNGEE, per germline. V lost 0 bases, J lost 4 bases, and 5 bases stayed unmatched. CDR3 in DNA: TGTGCCAGCAGCGTAGGATTTAGGGGGCCAGATACGCAGTATTTT. Translated: CASSVGFRGPDTQYF. Combining the CDR3 with reference TRBV9 and TRBJ2-3 gives the whole variable domain DSGVTQTPKHLITATGQRVTLRCSPRSGDLSVYWYQQSLDQGLQFLIQYYNGEERAKGNILERFSAQQFPDLHSELNLSSLELGDSALYFCASSVGFRGPDTQYFGPGTRLTVL.

The chain recombines TRBV27 with TRBJ2-3, with D maybe TRBD1 (6 bases). There are 17 residues in the CDR3. V lost 1 base and J lost 1, with 15 bases in between. Germline loops: CDR1 MNHEY, CDR2 SMNVEV (reference sequence). The CDR3 DNA is TGTGCCAGCAGTTTATACCCGGACAGCTGGGGCACAGATACGCAGTATTTT. Translated, it gives CASSLYPDSWGTDTQYF.

This clone appeared a few times. The chain combines TRBV2 with TRBJ1-4; D possibly corresponds to TRBD1 (6 bases). V was clipped by 6 bases and J by 8 bases, with 16 bases between them. Germline-derived CDR1 and CDR2 are SNHLY and FYNNEI. The CDR3 spans 14 residues. CDR3 DNA sequence: TGTGCCAGCAGGAGGGGGGGGCTGGGGGAAAAACTGTTTTTT. It yields the protein CASRRGGLGEKLFF.

Concerning this clone: The sample carries other DNA sequences with the same CDR3. V gene TRBV5-4 combines with J gene TRBJ2-3; TRBD2 agrees at 8 bases. This CDR3 has 15 amino acids. In germline, CDR1 is SGHNT, CDR2 YYREEE (reference sequence). The junction had 7 bases not matched to a gene; V was cut back by 4 bases and J by 3 bases. The CDR3 DNA sequence: TGTGCCAGCAGCCTAACCTCGGGGGGGACAGATACGCAGTATTTT. Translating gives CASSLTSGGTDTQYF.

The chain has TRBV5-1 and TRBJ2-3, with TRBD2 matching 11 bases. Germline CDR1 and CDR2: SGHRS and YFSETQ. This CDR3 region has 17 residues. V was clipped by 0 bases and J by 0 bases; unmatched bases: 3. The CDR3 protein is CASSLGLAGPSTDTQYF. CDR3 bases: TGCGCCAGCAGCTTGGGACTAGCGGGGCCCAGCACAGATACGCAGTATTTT.

This sequence joins TRBV29-1 and TRBJ1-4, with TRBD1 identical over 7 bases. The CDR3 spans 12 residues. V was pared by 7 bases and J by 8 bases, with 7 bases of the junction left unmatched. Germline CDR1 and CDR2: SQVTM and ANQGSEA. The CDR3 sequence: CSARGLSEKLFF. DNA for the CDR3: TGCAGCGCAAGGGGGCTCTCGGAAAAACTGTTTTTT.

CDR3 sequence reads: CASSLSRDTEQYF. CDR3 DNA: TGTGCCAGCAGCTTAAGCCGGGACACCGAGCAGTACTTC. The rearrangement joins TRBV11-2 to TRBJ2-7; weak D call: TRBD1 (6 bases). In germline, CDR1 is SGHAT, CDR2 FQNNGV. This CDR3 has 13 amino acids. V lost 2 bases and J lost 6, with 11 bases in between.

The rearrangement links TRBV28 to TRBJ1-4; TRBD1 agrees at 8 bases. J lost 8 bases, V lost 5 bases, and 7 bases had no gene match. This CDR3 has 14 residues. CDR1 is MDHEN, CDR2 SYDVKM, per germline. The DNA of the CDR3 is TGTGCCAGCAGTACAGGACAGGGTTGGGAAAAACTGTTTTTT. Its protein product is CASSTGQGWEKLFF.

V and J are TRBV7-9 and TRBJ2-7; D is unresolved. CDR3 length: 13 amino acids. Between the trimmed V and J ends, which lost 5 bases and 4 bases, there was a span of 12 bases. The V gene's germline CDR1 is SEHNR and CDR2 FQNEAQ (reference sequence). The CDR3 spells CASSPVSDYEQYF. The CDR3 DNA follows: TGTGCCAGCAGCCCCGTGAGCGATTACGAGCAGTACTTC.

This clone was found once. The chain employs TRBV14 and TRBJ1-1; TRBD1 might be the D (6 bases). CDR3 length equals 12 residues. Germline assignment: CDR1 SGHDN and CDR2 FVKESK. With 3 bases removed from V and 8 bases from J, the gap between germline ends came to 10 bases. The CDR3 sequence is CASSQTDREAFF. CDR3 DNA: TGTGCCAGCAGCCAGACAGACAGGGAAGCTTTCTTT.

The DNA for the CDR3 is TGTGCCAGCAGTTCCGGGACTAGCGGGTATCAAGAGACCCAGTACTTC. Translation: CASSSGTSGYQETQYF. This chain links TRBV28 with TRBJ2-5; 12 nucleotides align to TRBD2. The V and J ends lost 4 bases and 2 bases, in that order; junction bases with no gene match: 5. Germline V gene lookup returns CDR1 MDHEN and CDR2 SYDVKM. This CDR3 is 16 amino acids long.

The V and J genes are TRBV27 and TRBJ2-1, with TRBD1 matching 7 bases. CDR1 MNHEY and CDR2 SMNVEV come from the germline V gene (reference sequence). The V segment lost 6 bases and the J segment 8 bases; nucleotides outside the gene matches: 13. This CDR3 has 15 amino acids. The chain's CDR3 is CASRGWDSWTDEQFF. DNA for the CDR3: TGTGCCAGCAGAGGTTGGGACAGCTGGACTGATGAGCAGTTCTTC.

The chain couples TRBV19 to TRBJ1-5, with D possibly matching TRBD1 (6 bases). V lost 6 bases, J lost 4 bases, and 16 bases lay in between. This CDR3 has 15 residues. Germline assignment: CDR1 LNHDA and CDR2 SQIVND (reference sequence). The CDR3 region has the DNA TGTGCCAGTAGCCCCCGGGGGGCAAGTAATCAGCCCCAGCATTTT. This encodes CASSPRGASNQPQHF.

The V gene is TRBV28, the J gene TRBJ2-7; D call uncertain. From germline, CDR1 is MDHEN and CDR2 SYDVKM. The CDR3 spans 14 residues. Trimming pared 8 bases from V and 5 bases from J, leaving 19 bases between. The CDR3 region is CASAQVAFRHEQYF. The CDR3 nucleotides are TGTGCCAGCGCCCAGGTGGCCTTTAGGCACGAGCAGTACTTC.

The chain is built from TRBV27 and TRBJ2-5; 11 positions agree with TRBD2. Germline values: CDR1 MNHEY, CDR2 SMNVEV (reference sequence). This CDR3 spans 15 amino acids. Unmatched junction bases numbered 5, after V lost 5 bases and J lost 3 bases. CDR3 nucleotides: TGTGCCAGCAGTAAAGGGACTAGCGGCGAAGAGACCCAGTACTTC. Translating it yields CASSKGTSGEETQYF.

The V gene is TRBV9, the J gene TRBJ1-2, with D possibly being TRBD1 (5 bases). The CDR3 is 13 residues long. In germline, CDR1 is SGDLS, CDR2 YYNGEE. The germline V and J ends were trimmed by 0 bases and 8 bases, with 11 bases remaining between them. CDR3 nucleotides: TGTGCCAGCAGCGTAGGCGTGGGGCCCGGCTACACCTTC. Residues: CASSVGVGPGYTF.

This clone was seen more than once but under ten times. The chain couples TRBV5-1 to TRBJ2-2; 11 bases map to TRBD2. Trimming cost V 2 bases and J 3 bases; bases outside gene matches: 0. CDR3 length: 15 amino acids. Germline V gene data show CDR1 as SGHRS and CDR2 as YFSETQ. This CDR3 reads CASSFSGGDTGELFF. CDR3 in DNA: TGCGCCAGCAGCTTTAGCGGGGGGGACACCGGGGAGCTGTTTTTT.

This sequence joins TRBV19 and TRBJ1-5; D uncertain. The CDR3 runs to 15 residues. The V and J ends lost 7 bases and 4 bases respectively, with 17 bases between them. From germline, CDR1 is LNHDA and CDR2 SQIVND (reference sequence). DNA for the CDR3: TGTGCCAGTACCCTCTCGGGAAGGCGTAATCAGCCCCAGCATTTT. Protein product: CASTLSGRRNQPQHF.

The chain carries TRBV10-3 and TRBJ1-2; maybe TRBD1 (6 bases). The CDR3 is made up of 14 amino acids. With 0 bases removed from V and 8 bases from J, the gap between germline ends came to 13 bases. Germline V CDR1 and CDR2: ENHRY, SYGVKD. The DNA for the CDR3 is TGTGCCATCAGTGAGTCGATCCCAGGGGAAGGCTACACCTTC. Residues: CAISESIPGEGYTF.

The chain is built from TRBV28 and TRBJ1-4, with D possibly matching TRBD1 (5 bases). Germline V gene lookup returns CDR1 MDHEN and CDR2 SYDVKM. The V end lost 2 bases, the J end lost 8 bases, and 12 bases lay between the germline ends. The CDR3 consists of 14 residues. This CDR3 is CASSLKPGGEKLFF. The CDR3 nucleotides read TGTGCCAGCAGTTTAAAACCCGGGGGGGAAAAACTGTTTTTT. The full variable domain, its missing parts supplied by reference TRBV28 and TRBJ1-4, is DVKVTQSSRYLVKRTGEKVFLECVQDMDHENMFWYRQDPGLGLRLIYFSYDVKMKEKGDIPEGYSVSREKKERFSLILESASTNQTSMYLCASSLKPGGEKLFFGSGTQLSVL.

The chain uses TRBV6-6 and TRBJ1-5; possibly TRBD1 for D (6 bases). The CDR3 spans 16 residues. The germline V gene has CDR1 MNHNY and CDR2 SVGAGI (reference sequence). The V and J ends lost 5 bases and 1 base respectively, with 15 bases between them. The DNA of the CDR3 is TGTGCCAGCAGTACACGGACAGAACTAAGCAATCAGCCCCAGCATTTT. It specifies CASSTRTELSNQPQHF.

In nucleotides, the CDR3 is TGCGCCAGCAGCCCCCGGACTAGCGGGAGCTACTACGAGCAGTACTTC. This sequence encodes CASSPRTSGSYYEQYF. This sequence joins TRBV4-1 and TRBJ2-7, with 13 bases identical to TRBD2. J gave up 3 bases and V 4 bases, and 6 bases lay outside the gene matches. Germline V gene sequence: CDR1 MGHRA, CDR2 YSYEKL. The CDR3 has 16 residues.

This clone occurred a few times. The chain carries TRBV5-4 and TRBJ1-1, with 8 nucleotides matching TRBD1. There are 15 residues in the CDR3. Germline loops: CDR1 SGHNT, CDR2 YYREEE (reference sequence). Trimming removed 0 bases from V and 8 bases from J; junction bases left unmatched: 9. For the CDR3, the DNA is TGTGCCAGCAGCTTGGTGGGACAGGCCCGGGGGGAAGCTTTCTTT. Translation: CASSLVGQARGEAFF.